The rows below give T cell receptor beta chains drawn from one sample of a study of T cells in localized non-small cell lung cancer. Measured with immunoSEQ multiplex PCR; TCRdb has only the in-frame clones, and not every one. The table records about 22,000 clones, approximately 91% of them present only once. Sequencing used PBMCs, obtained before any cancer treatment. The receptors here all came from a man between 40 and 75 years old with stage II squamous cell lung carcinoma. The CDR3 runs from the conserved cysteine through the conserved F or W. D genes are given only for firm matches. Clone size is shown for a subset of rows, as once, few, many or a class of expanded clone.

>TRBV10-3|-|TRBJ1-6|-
CAISPTSSYNSPLHF
TGTGCCATCAGCCCCACTAGCTCCTATAATTCACCCCTCCACTTT
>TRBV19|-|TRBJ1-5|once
CASTYSQGNQPQHF
TGTGCCAGTACCTATTCTCAGGGGAATCAGCCCCAGCATTTT
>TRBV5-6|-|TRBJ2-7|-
CASSAWPGLSNEQYF
TGTGCCAGCAGCGCTTGGCCGGGACTTTCGAACGAGCAGTACTTC
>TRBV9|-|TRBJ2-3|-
CASSVGLADTQYF
TGTGCCAGCAGCGTAGGGTTGGCAGATACGCAGTATTTT
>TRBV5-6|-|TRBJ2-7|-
CASSKAGWSEHEQYF
TGTGCCAGCAGTAAGGCGGGGTGGTCTGAGCACGAGCAGTACTTC
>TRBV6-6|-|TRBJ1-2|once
CASSSPYRDHYGYTF
TGTGCCAGCAGTTCCCCCTACAGGGATCACTATGGCTACACCTTC
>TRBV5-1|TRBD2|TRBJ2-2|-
CASSLETLAGHTGELFF
TGCGCCAGCAGCTTGGAGACTTTAGCGGGACATACCGGGGAGCTGTTTTTT
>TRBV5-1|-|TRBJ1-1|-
CASSFLLRTLNTEAFF
TGCGCCAGCAGCTTCCTCCTCCGGACTTTGAACACTGAAGCTTTCTTT
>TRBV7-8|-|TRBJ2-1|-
CASSLGGSSRNEQFF
TGTGCCAGCAGCTTAGGGGGTTCTAGTCGGAATGAGCAGTTCTTC
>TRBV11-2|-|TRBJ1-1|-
CASSLRVGGENTEAFF
TGTGCCAGCAGCTTAAGAGTCGGCGGGGAGAACACTGAAGCTTTCTTT
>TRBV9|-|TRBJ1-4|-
CASSAGVESVNEKLFF
TGTGCCAGCAGCGCAGGGGTAGAGTCGGTTAATGAAAAACTGTTTTTT
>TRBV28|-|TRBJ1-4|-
CASSFVVRDPRQLFF
TGTGCCAGCAGTTTCGTTGTCAGGGATCCTCGCCAACTGTTTTTT
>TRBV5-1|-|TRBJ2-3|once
CASSLGVGDTQYF
TGCGCCAGCAGCTTGGGAGTGGGAGATACGCAGTATTTT
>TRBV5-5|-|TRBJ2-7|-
CASSFGGEQYF
TGTGCCAGCAGCTTTGGGGGCGAGCAGTACTTC
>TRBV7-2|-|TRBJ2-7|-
CASSLQSETYEQYF
TGTGCCAGCAGCTTACAGTCGGAAACCTACGAGCAGTACTTC
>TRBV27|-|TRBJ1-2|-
CASRRGEYGYTF
TGTGCCAGCCGCCGGGGGGAGTATGGCTACACCTTC
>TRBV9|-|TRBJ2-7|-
CASTSGAGGDGYEQYF
TGTGCCAGCACCTCCGGGGCAGGCGGAGATGGGTACGAGCAGTACTTC